The 3 T cell receptor beta chains given below trace back to one sample, sequenced in a study of blood T cell repertoires in COVID-19. Repertoires were generated with immunoSEQ multiplex PCR, while TCRdb's copy carries only in-frame clones and drops some. The table lists fewer than 250,000 clones, about four fifths of them singletons, with under 3% in the top ten. The sequenced sample was peripheral blood. These receptors came from a woman aged 40 to 50 with active or convalescent COVID-19.

This clone was observed a handful of times. The rearrangement joins TRBV28 to TRBJ2-7; 7 bases line up with TRBD2. With V trimmed by 3 bases and J by 5 bases, 10 bases remained unmatched. Germline V gene data show CDR1 as MDHEN and CDR2 as SYDVKM. CDR3 length equals 15 residues. CDR3 in amino acids: CASSLGGGAPNEQYF. The CDR3 nucleotides are TGTGCCAGCAGTTTGGGCGGGGGAGCTCCTAACGAGCAGTACTTC.

V and J are TRBV25-1 and TRBJ1-3; possible D gene TRBD1, 6 bases. Trimming shortened V by 6 bases and J by 3 bases, and 9 bases separated the two germline ends. This CDR3 has 13 amino acids. Germline V gene lookup returns CDR1 MGHDK and CDR2 SYGVNS. The CDR3 loop is CASREDSGNTIYF. CDR3 DNA: TGTGCCAGCAGGGAGGACAGTGGAAACACCATATATTTT.

In this sample, this clone turned up a few times. The chain couples TRBV2 to TRBJ2-7; D call uncertain. This CDR3 contains 10 residues. Germline V CDR1 and CDR2: SNHLY, FYNNEI. Trimming removed 4 bases from V and 5 bases from J, with 3 bases in between. The CDR3 loop is CASSGDEQYF. As DNA, the CDR3 is TGTGCCAGCAGTGGCGACGAGCAGTACTTC. Full variable domain (rest looked up from reference TRBV2 and TRBJ2-7): EPEVTQTPSHQVTQMGQEVILRCVPISNHLYFYWYRQILGQKVEFLVSFYNNEISEKSEIFDDQFSVERPDGSNFTLKIRSTKLEDSAMYFCASSGDEQYFGPGTRLTVT.